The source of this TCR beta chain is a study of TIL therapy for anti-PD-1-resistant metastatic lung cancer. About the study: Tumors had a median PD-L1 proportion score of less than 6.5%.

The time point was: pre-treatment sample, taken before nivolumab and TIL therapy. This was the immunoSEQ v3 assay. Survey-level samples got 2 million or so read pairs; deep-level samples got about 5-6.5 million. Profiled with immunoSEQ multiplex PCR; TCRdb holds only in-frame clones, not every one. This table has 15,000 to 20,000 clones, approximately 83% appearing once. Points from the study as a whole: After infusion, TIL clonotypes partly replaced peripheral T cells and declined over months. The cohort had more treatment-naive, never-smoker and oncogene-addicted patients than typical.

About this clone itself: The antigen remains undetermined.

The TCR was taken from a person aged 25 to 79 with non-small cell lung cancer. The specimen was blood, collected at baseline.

The CDR3 bases are TGTGCCAGCAGTTGGACTGCAGTAGGCGGCTACACCTTC. Encoded protein: CASSWTAVGGYTF. J is TRBJ1-2 and V is TRBV27; no reliable D call. The CDR3 is 13 amino acids. In germline, CDR1 is MNHEY, CDR2 SMNVEV (reference sequence). Trimming left V 4 bases short and J 8 bases short, with 14 bases between.